This entry concerns a single TCR beta chain. TCRdb keeps only in-frame clones here, not all; method: immunoSEQ multiplex PCR. This table holds tens of thousands of clones, 90% found once. This entry is derived from a study of blood T cell repertoires in COVID-19. Across the study: Both acute and convalescent COVID-19 samples were obtained from the United States, Italy and Spain.

The CDR3 has 17 residues. Germline V CDR1 and CDR2: SGHVS, FQNEAQ. Deletions cut 5 bases from V and 0 bases from J, with 19 bases between. The chain employs TRBV7-8 and TRBJ1-1, with D perhaps matching TRBD1 (5 bases). The sequencing input was peripheral blood. This clonotype was obtained from a woman aged 80 or over with active COVID-19. Written as DNA, the CDR3 is TGTGCCAGCAGCCTAGTCCCAGGGTACTTGCTGAACACTGAAGCTTTCTTT. Its protein product is CASSLVPGYLLNTEAFF.